This T cell receptor beta chain was recovered during a study of technical replicates of blood from several donors. Using immunoSEQ multiplex PCR, the repertoire was profiled, and TCRdb retains in-frame clones only, with some absent. The table lists 55,000 to 85,000 clones, roughly 96% of them singletons. The germline CDR1 and CDR2 sequences are SGHVS and FQNEAQ. The V and J ends lost 0 bases and 3 bases respectively, with 15 bases between them. The CDR3 covers 16 residues. Specimen: T cells isolated from PBMCs. The chain has TRBV7-8 and TRBJ2-7; perhaps TRBD1 as D (5 bases). This sequence was found in a human donor in good health. DNA of the CDR3: TGTGCCAGCAGCTTAGCGCCAGGGCTGAACGTCTACGAGCAGTACTTC. Translated: CASSLAPGLNVYEQYF. Full variable domain (missing parts from reference TRBV7-8 and TRBJ2-7): GAGVSQSPRYKVAKRGQDVALRCDPISGHVSLFWYQQALGQGPEFLTYFQNEAQLDKSGLPSDRFFAERPEGSVSTLKIQRTQQEDSAVYLCASSLAPGLNVYEQYFGPGTRLTVT.